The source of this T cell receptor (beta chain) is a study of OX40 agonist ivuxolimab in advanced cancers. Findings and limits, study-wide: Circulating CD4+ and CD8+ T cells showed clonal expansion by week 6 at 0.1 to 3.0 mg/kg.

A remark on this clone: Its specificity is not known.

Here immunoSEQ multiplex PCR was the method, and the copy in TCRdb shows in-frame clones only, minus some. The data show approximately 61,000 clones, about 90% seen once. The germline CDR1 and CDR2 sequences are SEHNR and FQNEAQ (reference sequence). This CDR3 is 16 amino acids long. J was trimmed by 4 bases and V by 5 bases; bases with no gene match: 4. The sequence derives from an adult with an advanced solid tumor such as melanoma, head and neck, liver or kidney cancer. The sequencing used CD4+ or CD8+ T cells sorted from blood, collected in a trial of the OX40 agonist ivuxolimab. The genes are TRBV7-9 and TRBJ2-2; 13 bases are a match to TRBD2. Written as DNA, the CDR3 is TGTGCCAGCAGCAAGCGGACTAGCGGGAGCACCGGGGAGCTGTTTTTT. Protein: CASSKRTSGSTGELFF.